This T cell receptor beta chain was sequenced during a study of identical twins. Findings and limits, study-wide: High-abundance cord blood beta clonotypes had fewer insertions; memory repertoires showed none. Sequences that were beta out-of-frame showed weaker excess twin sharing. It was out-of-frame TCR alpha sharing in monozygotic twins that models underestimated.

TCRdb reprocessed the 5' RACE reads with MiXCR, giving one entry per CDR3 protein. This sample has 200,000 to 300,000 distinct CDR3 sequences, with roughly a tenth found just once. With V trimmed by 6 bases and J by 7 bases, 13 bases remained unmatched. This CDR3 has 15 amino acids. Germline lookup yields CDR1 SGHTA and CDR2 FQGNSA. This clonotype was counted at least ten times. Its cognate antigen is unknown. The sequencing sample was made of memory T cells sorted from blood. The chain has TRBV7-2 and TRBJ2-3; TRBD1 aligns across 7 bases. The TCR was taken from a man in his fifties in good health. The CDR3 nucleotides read TGTGCCAGCAGATCCCGGGACAGTAGCATTAATACGCAGTATTTT. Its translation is CASRSRDSSINTQYF. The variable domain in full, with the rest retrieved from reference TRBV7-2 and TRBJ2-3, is GAGVSQSPSNKVTEKGKDVELRCDPISGHTALYWYRQSLGQGLEFLIYFQGNSAPDKSGLPSDRFSAERTGGSVSTLTIQRTQQEDSAVYLCASRSRDSSINTQYFGPGTRLTVL.